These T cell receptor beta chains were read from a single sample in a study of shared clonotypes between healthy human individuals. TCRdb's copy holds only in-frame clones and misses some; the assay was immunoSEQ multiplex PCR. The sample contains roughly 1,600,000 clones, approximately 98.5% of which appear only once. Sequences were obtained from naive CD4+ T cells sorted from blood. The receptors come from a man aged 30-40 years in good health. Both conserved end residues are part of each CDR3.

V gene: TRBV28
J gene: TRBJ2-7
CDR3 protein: CASSFSQGSYEQYF

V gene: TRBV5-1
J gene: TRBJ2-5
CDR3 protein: CASSLGGTGEEETQYF

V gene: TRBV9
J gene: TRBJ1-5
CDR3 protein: CASSPGPRGNQPQHF

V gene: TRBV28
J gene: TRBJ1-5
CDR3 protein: CASNAGQGNQPQHF

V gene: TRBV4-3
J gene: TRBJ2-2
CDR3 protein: CASSQAVSSGSLAGELFF

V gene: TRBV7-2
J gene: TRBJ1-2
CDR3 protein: CASSLGTGGVSAHGYTF

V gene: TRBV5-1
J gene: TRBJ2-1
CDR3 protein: CASSRQTGGSYNEQFF

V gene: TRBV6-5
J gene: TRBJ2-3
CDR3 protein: CASSSVVPTDTQYF

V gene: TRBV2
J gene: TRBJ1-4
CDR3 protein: CASSFTVGEKLFF

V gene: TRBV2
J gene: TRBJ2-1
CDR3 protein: CASSVAGRYNEQFF